Following are 3 T cell receptor beta chains from one sample sequenced in a study of brain T cells in children with intractable seizures. The method was immunoSEQ multiplex PCR; TCRdb's version includes in-frame clones alone and lacks a portion of them. Here the sample spans about 350,000 clones, about 93% being singletons. The time point denotes: blood from clinic visit 5 months post-surgery; TSC patient then seizure free. The material was peripheral blood, obtained about 5 months after surgery. The receptor source for this set is a boy younger than two with tuberous sclerosis and intractable seizures.

This chain connects TRBV20-1 to TRBJ2-1; no clear D. CDR1 is DFQATT, CDR2 SNEGSKA, per germline (reference sequence). V lost 1 base and J lost 9, with 7 bases in between. This CDR3 has 11 residues. The CDR3, as DNA: TGCAGTGCTAGAGTAGGTCTTGAGCAGTTCTTC. This sequence encodes CSARVGLEQFF.

The rearrangement links TRBV1 to TRBJ2-1; whether TRBD2, the table's D call, matches the DNA was not checked. TRBV1 is given as a pseudogene. The CDR3 is 11 amino acids. This chain's CDR3 is CTSSPGDEQFF. Here the CDR3 DNA reads TGCACCAGCAGCCCCGGGGATGAGCAGTTCTTC.

The V call is TRBV10-3, the J call TRBJ2-2; 7 nucleotides match TRBD2. In germline, CDR1 is ENHRY, CDR2 SYGVKD. Trimming cost V 6 bases and J 4 bases; bases outside gene matches: 8. CDR3 length: 15 amino acids. The CDR3 region has the DNA TGTGCCATCAGGAGAATCGGGGGGAGCACCGGGGAGCTGTTTTTT. Translation: CAIRRIGGSTGELFF.